This TCR beta chain originates from a study of glioma-infiltrating T cells. Study-level findings and limits: CDR3 overlap between tissue and blood was very small. Above-expected tissue-blood divergence occurred in all gliomas, most in low-grade ones.

There are 11 residues in the CDR3. Trimming stripped 0 bases from V and 4 bases from J, with 3 bases between. Germline-derived CDR1 and CDR2 are SQVTM and ANQGSEA. Using RNA template, CDR3s of TCR alpha and beta were amplified with iRepertoire arm-PCR. TCRdb reprocessed the multiplex PCR reads via MiXCR and lists one record per CDR3 protein. The sample lists about 180,000 distinct CDR3 sequences, more than 35% occurring once. In the case of this clonotype: Its antigen is unidentified.

V is TRBV29-1 and J is TRBJ1-2; D is undetermined. Material: glioma tissue, nonneoplastic brain tissue, or PBMCs (not recorded which). The source is a human donor with low-grade glioma or glioblastoma, undergoing nonglioma brain surgery, or in good health (not recorded which). CDR3 nucleotides: TGCAGCGTTGAAGACGGCTATGGCTACACCTTC. Its translation: CSVEDGYGYTF.